The T cell receptor (beta chain) under discussion was sequenced for a study of T cell responses to AZD1222 COVID-19 vaccine. Germline-derived CDR1 and CDR2 are GTSNPN and SVGIG (reference sequence). With V trimmed by 3 bases and J by 2 bases, 2 bases remained unmatched. The CDR3 has 13 amino acids. TCRdb's copy holds only in-frame clones and misses some; the assay was immunoSEQ multiplex PCR. The data contain some 95,000 clones, 70% to 90% of them seen just once; the ten biggest clones take up around 3.9%. This sample comprised peripheral blood, obtained on day 0 of AZD1222 vaccination. The origin of this receptor is an adult in good health. The chain joins TRBV30 to TRBJ1-2, with 8 bases matching TRBD1. CDR3 residues: CAWRGTGNYGYTF. The CDR3 nucleotides read TGTGCCTGGAGGGGGACAGGAAACTATGGCTACACCTTC.